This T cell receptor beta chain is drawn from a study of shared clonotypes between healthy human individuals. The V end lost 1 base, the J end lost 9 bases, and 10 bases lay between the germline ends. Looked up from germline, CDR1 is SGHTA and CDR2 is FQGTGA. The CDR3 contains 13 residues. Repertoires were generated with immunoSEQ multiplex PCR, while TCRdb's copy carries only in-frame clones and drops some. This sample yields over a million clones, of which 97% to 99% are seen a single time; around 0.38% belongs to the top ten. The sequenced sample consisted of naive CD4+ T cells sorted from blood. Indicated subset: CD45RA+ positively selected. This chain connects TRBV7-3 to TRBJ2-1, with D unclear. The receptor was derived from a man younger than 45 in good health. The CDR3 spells CASSLREMGEQFF. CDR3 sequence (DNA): TGTGCCAGCAGCTTAAGGGAAATGGGTGAGCAGTTCTTC.